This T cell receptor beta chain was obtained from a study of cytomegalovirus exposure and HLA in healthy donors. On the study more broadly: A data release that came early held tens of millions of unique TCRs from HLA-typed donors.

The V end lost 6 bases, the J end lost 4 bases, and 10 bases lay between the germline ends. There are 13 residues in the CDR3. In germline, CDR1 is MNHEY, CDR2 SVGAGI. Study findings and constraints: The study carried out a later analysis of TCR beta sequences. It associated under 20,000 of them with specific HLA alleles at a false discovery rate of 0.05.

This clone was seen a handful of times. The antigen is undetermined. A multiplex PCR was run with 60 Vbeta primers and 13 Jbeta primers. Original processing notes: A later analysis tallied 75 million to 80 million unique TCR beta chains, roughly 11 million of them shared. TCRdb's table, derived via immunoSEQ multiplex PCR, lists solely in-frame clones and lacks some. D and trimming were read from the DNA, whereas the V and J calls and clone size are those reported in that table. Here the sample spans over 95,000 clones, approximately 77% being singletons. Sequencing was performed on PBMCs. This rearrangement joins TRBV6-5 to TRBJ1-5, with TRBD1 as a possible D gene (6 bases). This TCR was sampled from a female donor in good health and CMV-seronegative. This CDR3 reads CASRTDRNQPQHF. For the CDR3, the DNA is TGTGCCAGCAGAACCGACAGGAATCAGCCCCAGCATTTT.